What follows are 12 T cell receptor beta chains derived from one specimen sequenced in a study of T-cell memory formation after mild COVID-19. TCRdb itself ran the 5' RACE reads through MiXCR, one entry per CDR3 protein. The table records hundreds of thousands of distinct CDR3 sequences, about 15% of them present only once. Material: PBMCs or a T cell subset sorted from them (not recorded which). These receptors all stem from a man aged 18 to 29 who had mild COVID-19 (a few samples of this study predate the infection). Cell type and time point are not known.

The chain recombines TRBV27 with TRBJ2-7; 8 bases map to TRBD2. Germline CDR1 MNHEY, CDR2 SMNVEV (reference sequence). V lost 3 bases, J lost 3 bases, and 1 base stayed unmatched. There are 13 residues in the CDR3. This CDR3 reads CASSFLAGYEQYF. DNA for the CDR3: TGTGCCAGCAGTTTCCTAGCGGGCTACGAGCAGTACTTC.

The rearrangement links TRBV7-9 to TRBJ2-7; 8 bases agree with TRBD1. CDR3 length equals 15 residues. V lost 1 base and J lost 6; bases outside the gene matches: 8. Germline CDR1 and CDR2: SEHNR and FQNEAQ (reference sequence). The CDR3 loop is CASSLVGQGVSEQYF. The CDR3 nucleotides read TGTGCCAGCAGCTTAGTCGGACAGGGTGTGTCCGAGCAGTACTTC.

This clonotype has a count of ten or more. The chain employs TRBV4-2 and TRBJ2-1; no firm D call. The V and J ends lost 4 bases and 4 bases respectively, with 8 bases between them. The germline gives CDR1 LGHNA, CDR2 YNFKEQ. There are 13 residues in the CDR3. The CDR3 coding sequence is TGTGCCAGCAGCCTCACACGGTACAATGAGCAGTTCTTC. Amino acids: CASSLTRYNEQFF.

This clonotype was counted a few times. V gene TRBV28 combines with J gene TRBJ2-7; 15 positions match TRBD2. The ends lost 5 bases at V and 0 bases at J; junction bases unmatched: 14. Germline assignment: CDR1 MDHEN and CDR2 SYDVKM. This CDR3 is built from 20 residues. CDR3 nucleotide sequence: TGTGCCAGCAGTACGGGACATGCCGGGACTAGCGGGGGGAGCTCCTACGAGCAGTACGTC. This gives the protein CASSTGHAGTSGGSSYEQYV.

This sequence joins TRBV20-1 and TRBJ2-5; tentatively, D is TRBD1 (5 bases). V lost 6 bases to trimming and J lost 2 bases, with 19 bases between them. Germline CDR1 is DFQATT and CDR2 is SNEGSKA (reference sequence). The CDR3 extends over 15 amino acids. CDR3 sequence: CSAPGSGHTQETQYF. The CDR3 coding sequence is TGCAGTGCCCCCGGATCAGGACACACGCAAGAGACCCAGTACTTC.

This clonotype turned up a few times. The chain couples TRBV5-1 to TRBJ1-2, with TRBD1 matching 7 bases. Germline CDR1 SGHRS, CDR2 YFSETQ. The V segment lost 0 bases and the J segment 0 bases; nucleotides outside the gene matches: 5. The CDR3 length is 16 residues. The CDR3 reads CASSLGRGSPNYGYTF. CDR3 in DNA: TGCGCCAGCAGCTTGGGCAGGGGGTCCCCTAACTATGGCTACACCTTC.

The V call is TRBV21-1, the J call TRBJ2-3; the D call TRBD1 from the table was never checked on the DNA. TRBV21-1 corresponds to a pseudogene. CDR3 length: 16 amino acids. The CDR3 region has the DNA TGTGCCAGCAGCACGTTCAGGACACTTCCCACAGATACGCAGTATTTT. Residues: CASSTFRTLPTDTQYF.

Many counts were recorded for this clonotype. This sequence joins TRBV7-9 and TRBJ2-5; D remains ambiguous. CDR1 and CDR2 from the germline V gene are SEHNR and FQNEAQ (reference sequence). The CDR3 runs to 14 residues. Trimming stripped 3 bases from V and 2 bases from J, with 10 bases between. The CDR3 region has the DNA TGTGCCAGCAGCTTTGGGATTACGCAAGAGACCCAGTACTTC. Translated, it gives CASSFGITQETQYF.

CDR3 nucleotide sequence: TGCGCCAGCAGCCAACTCCTTGCCGAGGGGGCGCAGGGCTACACCTTC. Protein sequence: CASSQLLAEGAQGYTF. This sequence joins TRBV4-3 and TRBJ1-2; 7 bases map to TRBD1. Germline assignment: CDR1 LGHNA and CDR2 YSLEER. Unmatched junction bases numbered 14, after V lost 2 bases and J lost 8 bases. This CDR3 has 16 amino acids.

This chain connects TRBV29-1 to TRBJ2-7; a possible D gene is TRBD1 (6 bases). The CDR3 has 14 residues. Germline V CDR1 and CDR2: SQVTM, ANQGSEA. V was shortened by 7 bases and J by 3 bases, with 19 bases between the two germline ends. The CDR3 here is CSATSGQPSYEQYF. CDR3 sequence (DNA): TGCAGCGCAACATCAGGACAGCCGAGCTACGAGCAGTACTTC.

At least ten counts were recorded for this clonotype. The chain carries TRBV7-6 and TRBJ2-1; 8 bases are shared with TRBD1. Germline V gives CDR1 SGHVS, CDR2 FNYEAQ. Trimming took 0 bases from V and 7 from J; bases not matched to a gene: 8. The CDR3 contains 16 residues. CDR3 bases: TGTGCCAGCAGCTTAGCAGGACAGGGTTATTGGAATGAGCAGTTCTTC. Its translation is CASSLAGQGYWNEQFF.

J is TRBJ2-7 and V is TRBV6-2 or TRBV6-3; 8 nucleotides line up with TRBD2. Per germline, CDR1 MNHEY and CDR2 SVGEGT. Unmatched junction bases numbered 5, after V lost 5 bases and J lost 2 bases. The CDR3 length is 14 residues. CDR3 sequence: CASSITSGAYEQYV. CDR3 DNA: TGTGCCAGCAGTATTACTAGCGGCGCCTACGAGCAGTACGTC.